These 5 T cell receptor beta chains were all obtained from the same sample, sequenced in a study of graft-versus-host responses after intestinal transplantation. What these receptors recognize is not known. Repertoires were generated with immunoSEQ multiplex PCR, while TCRdb's copy carries only in-frame clones and drops some. The table includes approximately 90,000 clones, roughly nine tenths detected once. This sample comprised unstimulated CD4+ T cells sorted from spleen or lymph node cells, obtained before transplant. The receptors were sampled from a human donor who was the organ donor for an intestinal transplant.

The chain carries TRBV7-8 and TRBJ1-3; possible D gene TRBD1, 5 bases. Germline lookup yields CDR1 SGHVS and CDR2 FQNEAQ. The CDR3 spans 18 residues. Trimming removed 5 bases at V and 0 bases at J, with 20 bases between. The CDR3 loop reads CASSPRGGTTASGNTIYF. The CDR3 nucleotides are TGTGCCAGCAGCCCGCGCGGGGGGACGACAGCCTCTGGAAACACCATATATTTT.

This clone was seen only once. The V call is TRBV7-2, the J call TRBJ2-2; D is perhaps TRBD1 (5 bases). This CDR3 spans 16 amino acids. Looked up from germline, CDR1 is SGHTA and CDR2 is FQGNSA. V was clipped by 2 bases and J by 1 base, with 11 bases between them. The DNA for the CDR3 is TGTGCCAGCAGCTTAAATTCAGGGTGGAACACCGGGGAGCTGTTTTTT. Its translation is CASSLNSGWNTGELFF.

This sequence joins TRBV7-2 and TRBJ2-1, with 12 bases fitting TRBD2. The V segment lost 1 base and the J segment 10 bases; nucleotides outside the gene matches: 5. Germline V CDR1 and CDR2: SGHTA, FQGNSA. The CDR3 contains 15 residues. The CDR3: CASSLGLAGGHEQFF. The CDR3 DNA is TGTGCCAGCAGCTTAGGGCTAGCGGGAGGGCACGAGCAGTTCTTC.

The CDR3: CASSSLTGELFF. Here the CDR3 DNA reads TGTGCCAGCAGCTCACTAACCGGGGAGCTGTTTTTT. The chain recombines TRBV5-5 with TRBJ2-2; D ambiguous. Germline values: CDR1 SGHKS, CDR2 YYEKEE (reference sequence). CDR3 length: 12 amino acids. Trimming pared 3 bases from V and 5 bases from J, leaving 5 bases between.

The chain is built from TRBV18 and TRBJ1-6; the match to TRBD1 covers 8 bases. The CDR3 is made up of 15 amino acids. Germline assignment: CDR1 KGHSH and CDR2 LQKENI. The J segment lost 7 bases and the V segment lost 3 bases, leaving 5 bases of the junction unmatched. CDR3 DNA sequence: TGTGCCAGCTCACCTCTTGACAGGGGAAATTCACCCCTCCACTTT. Encoded protein: CASSPLDRGNSPLHF.